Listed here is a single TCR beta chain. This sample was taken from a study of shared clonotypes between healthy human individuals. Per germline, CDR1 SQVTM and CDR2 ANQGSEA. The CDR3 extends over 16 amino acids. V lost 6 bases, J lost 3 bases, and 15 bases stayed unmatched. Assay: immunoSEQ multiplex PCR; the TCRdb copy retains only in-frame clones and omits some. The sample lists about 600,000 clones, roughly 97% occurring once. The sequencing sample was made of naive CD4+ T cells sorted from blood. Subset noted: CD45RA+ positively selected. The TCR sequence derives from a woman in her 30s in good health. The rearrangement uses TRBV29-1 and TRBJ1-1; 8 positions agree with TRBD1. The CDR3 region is CSVNLLGQGVDTEAFF. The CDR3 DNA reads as TGCAGCGTGAACCTCCTCGGACAGGGTGTAGACACTGAAGCTTTCTTT.